This is a list of T cell receptor beta chains from one sample in a study of cytomegalovirus exposure and HLA in healthy donors. The repertoire was sequenced with immunoSEQ multiplex PCR; TCRdb's copy has only in-frame clones and lacks some. Of fewer than 400,000 clones listed, 86% are singletons. The sample comprised PBMCs. The receptors come from a woman aged 18-29 years in good health and CMV-seronegative. Both conserved end residues are part of each CDR3. D genes are given only for firm matches. Size is stated for part of the rows, as once, few or many counts, or as a class when the clone is expanded.

>TRBJ1-5|TRBV28|.|.
CASSSGEAGGSNQPQHF
TGTGCCAGCAGTTCCGGCGAGGCGGGCGGTAGCAATCAGCCCCAGCATTTT
>TRBJ2-7|TRBV7-2|.|TRBD2
CASSLGGSREQYF
TGTGCCAGCAGCTTAGGCGGGAGTCGCGAGCAGTACTTC
>TRBJ2-7|TRBV5-6|.|TRBD2
CASSLEGWLAGEGEQYF
TGTGCCAGCAGCTTGGAAGGTTGGCTAGCGGGAGAGGGCGAGCAGTACTTC
>TRBJ2-1|TRBV29-1|.|TRBD1
CSAERDRGHHEQFF
TGCAGCGCCGAAAGGGACAGGGGGCACCATGAGCAGTTCTTC
>TRBJ1-2|TRBV29-1|once|.
CSVGPTGSGGYTF
TGCAGCGTTGGGCCTACGGGGTCGGGTGGCTACACCTTC
>TRBJ2-2|TRBV7-3|.|.
CASSPTGTGELFF
TGTGCCAGCAGCCCCACAGGGACCGGGGAGCTGTTTTTT
>TRBJ2-3|TRBV9|.|.
CASTTGVGDTQYF
TGTGCCAGCACCACGGGAGTAGGCGATACGCAGTATTTT
>TRBJ2-3|TRBV19|.|.
CASSRLLASTDTQYF
TGTGCCAGTAGTAGGCTTCTAGCGAGCACAGATACGCAGTATTTT
>TRBJ2-5|TRBV4-3|.|.
CASSGTTNLGETQYF
TGCGCCAGCAGCGGGACAACCAACCTCGGGGAGACCCAGTACTTC
>TRBJ2-7|TRBV11-2|.|.
CASSYVYRAANGYEQYF
TGTGCCAGCAGCTACGTGTACAGGGCCGCGAATGGCTACGAGCAGTACTTC
>TRBJ2-3|TRBV11-2|.|TRBD2
CASSSWEGTNTQYF
TGTGCCAGCAGCTCTTGGGAGGGTACAAATACGCAGTATTTT
>TRBJ2-1|TRBV7-3|.|.
CASSLDPGLAYNEQFF
TGTGCCAGCAGCTTAGATCCGGGACTGGCCTACAATGAGCAGTTCTTC
>TRBJ2-7|TRBV28|.|TRBD2
CASSIAGHSYEQYF
TGTGCCAGCAGTATAGCGGGACACTCCTACGAGCAGTACTTC
>TRBJ1-1|TRBV5-1|.|.
CASSLALSPAGTFF
TGCGCCAGCAGCTTGGCCCTTTCCCCGGCCGGGACTTTCTTT
>TRBJ1-1|TRBV5-6|.|.
CASSSEGQSNTEAFF
TGTGCCAGCAGCTCTGAAGGACAGTCGAACACTGAAGCTTTCTTT
>TRBJ2-3|TRBV15|once|TRBD2
CATSREAGQKRETDTQYF
TGTGCCACCAGCAGAGAGGCGGGCCAAAAGCGGGAGACCGATACGCAGTATTTT
>TRBJ2-1|TRBV5-1|.|.
CASSLVGLPNEQFF
TGCGCCAGCAGCTTGGTTGGCTTGCCGAATGAGCAGTTCTTC
>TRBJ1-4|TRBV6-6|.|TRBD1
CASSFDRGGEKLFF
TGTGCCAGCAGTTTCGACAGGGGAGGCGAAAAACTGTTTTTT
>TRBJ2-1|TRBV16|.|.
CASSQFLIDEQFF
TGTGCCAGCAGCCAATTCCTTATCGATGAGCAGTTCTTC
>TRBJ2-3|TRBV30|.|TRBD1
CAWSVRTGADTQYF
TGTGCCTGGAGTGTACGGACAGGGGCAGATACGCAGTATTTT
>TRBJ2-7|TRBV7-2|.|TRBD2
CASSPGLAGGGYEQYF
TGTGCCAGCAGCCCGGGACTAGCGGGAGGAGGTTACGAGCAGTACTTC
>TRBJ2-5|TRBV7-9|.|TRBD2
CASSFRAGEGEETQYF
TGTGCCAGCAGCTTCAGAGCGGGAGAAGGAGAAGAGACCCAGTACTTC
>TRBJ2-1|TRBV6-5|.|.
CASSRGDYYYNEQFF
TGTGCCAGCAGTCGGGGAGACTACTACTACAATGAGCAGTTCTTC
>TRBJ2-7|TRBV6-5|few|.
CASSSLALHEQYF
TGTGCCAGCAGCAGTCTAGCGTTACACGAGCAGTACTTC
>TRBJ1-5|TRBV5-8|.|TRBD1
CASSLQGDVDQPQHF
TGTGCCAGCAGCTTACAGGGGGACGTGGATCAGCCCCAGCATTTT
>TRBJ1-4|TRBV27|.|TRBD1
CASSFIQGAQEKLFF
TGTGCCAGCAGTTTCATACAGGGGGCGCAGGAAAAACTGTTTTTT
>TRBJ1-1|TRBV27|.|TRBD1
CASSPQTGATEAFF
TGTGCCAGCAGTCCCCAGACAGGGGCAACTGAAGCTTTCTTT
>TRBJ2-5|TRBV9|.|.
CASSPENFQARETQYF
TGTGCCAGCAGCCCCGAGAACTTTCAGGCGAGAGAGACCCAGTACTTC
>TRBJ2-7|TRBV19|few|TRBD2
CASSSIAGNNPYEQYF
TGTGCCAGTAGTTCGATAGCGGGAAACAACCCCTACGAGCAGTACTTC
>TRBJ2-7|TRBV6-6|.|TRBD2
CASSFGLAGPYEQYF
TGTGCCAGCAGCTTTGGACTAGCGGGACCCTACGAGCAGTACTTC
>TRBJ1-5|TRBV6-6|.|TRBD1
CASSYAGGSNQPQHF
TGTGCCAGCAGTTACGCAGGGGGGAGCAATCAGCCCCAGCATTTT
>TRBJ2-7|TRBV4-1|.|TRBD1
CASSQDGGRGFAYEQYF
TGCGCCAGCAGCCAAGATGGAGGCAGGGGGTTCGCCTACGAGCAGTACTTC
>TRBJ2-7|TRBV10-3|.|.
CAISAQAYEQYF
TGTGCCATCAGTGCACAGGCCTACGAGCAGTACTTC
>TRBJ2-3|TRBV13|once|TRBD2
CASSLDGPSGRTDTQYF
TGTGCCAGCAGCTTAGACGGGCCAAGCGGGAGGACAGATACGCAGTATTTT